Listed below are T cell receptor beta chains from one sample, sequenced in a study of T cells in localized non-small cell lung cancer. The data were produced by immunoSEQ multiplex PCR, yet TCRdb's version contains in-frame clones alone and is incomplete. The table has more than 8,000 clones, around 92% seen once. The source was peripheral blood, collected before any cancer treatment. Every receptor here comes from a female donor aged 60 or older with stage II squamous cell lung carcinoma. Each CDR3 is given with its conserved first and last residue. A D gene is named only where the DNA matches it firmly. Expanded clones are given a class, and other clones once, few, many or no size at all.

abundance | j_gene | d_gene | v_gene | CDR3nt | CDR3aa
- | TRBJ2-2 | TRBD2 | TRBV6-1 | TGTGCCAGCAGTGAGTTCAGCGGGGGGGCATTCGGGGAGCTGTTTTTT | CASSEFSGGAFGELFF
- | TRBJ1-5 | - | TRBV28 | TGTGCCAGCAGCTCCCTTAATCAGCCCCAGCATTTT | CASSSLNQPQHF
- | TRBJ2-1 | - | TRBV4-2 | TGTGCCAGCAGCCCCCAAACGGGGACTTATTACAATGAGCAGTTCTTC | CASSPQTGTYYNEQFF
- | TRBJ2-5 | TRBD2 | TRBV2 | TGTGCCAGCATCCTAGCGGGGGGGCCAATGGAGACCCAGTACTTC | CASILAGGPMETQYF
- | TRBJ1-2 | - | TRBV6-6 | TGTGCCAGCAAGGGGCAGGGGTCCCAGACAAACTATGGCTACACCTTC | CASKGQGSQTNYGYTF
- | TRBJ2-7 | - | TRBV19 | TGTGCCAGTAGTATAGATAATGGAGACAACTCCTACGAGCAGTACTTC | CASSIDNGDNSYEQYF
- | TRBJ2-3 | TRBD1 | TRBV7-6 | TGTGCCAGCAGCTGGTCGTCGACAGGGTGGGACACAGATACGCAGTATTTT | CASSWSSTGWDTDTQYF
- | TRBJ1-4 | - | TRBV4-1 | TGCGCCAGCAGCCATGGTCGGATGGAAGCCAATGAAAAACTGTTTTTT | CASSHGRMEANEKLFF
once | TRBJ1-4 | - | TRBV18 | TGTGCCAGCTCACGAGGGACTAATGAAAAACTGTTTTTT | CASSRGTNEKLFF
- | TRBJ1-2 | - | TRBV10-2 | TGCGCCAGCAGTGCGGCAGGGGACCGATATGGCTACACCTTC | CASSAAGDRYGYTF
- | TRBJ2-1 | TRBD1 | TRBV10-1 | TGCGCCAGTGAGCCCGGACAGGGCAACCCCTACAATGAGCAGTTCTTC | CASEPGQGNPYNEQFF
- | TRBJ2-5 | - | TRBV28 | TGTGCCAGCATCACGGGGCGGGGTCGGGAGACCCAGTACTTC | CASITGRGRETQYF
- | TRBJ2-2 | TRBD1 | TRBV19 | TGTGCCAGTACCATTAGGGACAGGGGGGTAACCGGGGAGCTGTTTTTT | CASTIRDRGVTGELFF
- | TRBJ1-1 | TRBD1 | TRBV30 | TGTGCCTGGAGTGTACAGGGGGATTCTGAAGCTTTCTTT | CAWSVQGDSEAFF
few | TRBJ2-1 | - | TRBV6-4 | TGTGCCAGCAAATCCCTCGGCGGGGACTCCTACAATGAGCAGTTCTTC | CASKSLGGDSYNEQFF
- | TRBJ2-7 | TRBD2 | TRBV11-1 | TGTGCCAGCAGCTTGAAGGCGGGAGGCTACCACTACGAGCAGTACTTC | CASSLKAGGYHYEQYF
- | TRBJ1-1 | - | TRBV18 | TGTGCCAGCTCACCGACCGGGACACTCACTGAAGCTTTCTTT | CASSPTGTLTEAFF
- | TRBJ1-2 | - | TRBV7-9 | TGTGCCAGCAGCTTAGGAAGCGGCGGCTATGGCTACACCTTC | CASSLGSGGYGYTF
- | TRBJ1-3 | - | TRBV10-3 | TGTGCCATCAAAGGGCAGGCTGCCACCATATATTTT | CAIKGQAATIYF
few | TRBJ2-7 | - | TRBV19 | TGTGCCAGTAAAAGTCTCTCCAACGAGCAGTACTTC | CASKSLSNEQYF
- | TRBJ2-7 | TRBD2 | TRBV14 | TGTGCCAGCAGCCGCAATAGCGGGAGCGGGATAAGTAGGGGAGAGCAGTACTTC | CASSRNSGSGISRGEQYF
few | TRBJ2-7 | - | TRBV5-4 | TGTGCCAGCAGCTTCTCCAGGACCTACGAGCAGTACTTC | CASSFSRTYEQYF
- | TRBJ2-7 | - | TRBV15 | TGTGCCACCAGCAGTGGCGGGCAGATCTACGAGCAGTACTTC | CATSSGGQIYEQYF
- | TRBJ2-1 | TRBD1 | TRBV6-5 | TGTGCCACGGGGACAGAAGACAATGAGCAGTTCTTC | CATGTEDNEQFF
- | TRBJ1-1 | - | TRBV10-2 | TGCGCCAGCAGTGTTTTAAGCACTGAAGCTTTCTTT | CASSVLSTEAFF
- | TRBJ1-1 | - | TRBV5-6 | TGTGCCAGCAGCTTGTACGGATTGAACACTGAAGCTTTCTTT | CASSLYGLNTEAFF
- | TRBJ2-6 | - | TRBV6-1 | TGTGCCAGCAGGGGACCTGGGGCCAACGTCCTGACTTTC | CASRGPGANVLTF
- | TRBJ1-6 | - | TRBV7-8 | TGTGCCAGCAGCACCCGACAGCGCCCAGGGTCACCCCTCCACTTT | CASSTRQRPGSPLHF
- | TRBJ2-3 | TRBD2 | TRBV5-1 | TGCGCCAGCAGCTTTTTAGCGGGAGCAGATACGCAGTATTTT | CASSFLAGADTQYF
- | TRBJ1-1 | TRBD1 | TRBV7-7 | TGTGCCAGCAGCCCGTGGGACAGGGGCACTGAAGCTTTCTTT | CASSPWDRGTEAFF
- | TRBJ1-2 | - | TRBV6-4 | TGTGCCAGCAGTGACGGGGGATTGGGCTACACCTTC | CASSDGGLGYTF
- | TRBJ1-6 | - | TRBV6-5 | TGTGCCAGCAGTTTCCCCGGGATGGGTTCACCCCTCCACTTT | CASSFPGMGSPLHF
- | TRBJ1-5 | - | TRBV2 | TGTGCCAGCAGAAACAGTGGGGGGGACAGCAATCAGCCCCAGCATTTT | CASRNSGGDSNQPQHF
- | TRBJ2-5 | - | TRBV11-1 | TGTGCCAGCAGCTTAGAAGTGGGGGCGAAGTTGGAGACCCAGTACTTC | CASSLEVGAKLETQYF
once | TRBJ2-3 | - | TRBV5-4 | TGTGCCAGCAGCTCGGCTTCAGATACGCAGTATTTT | CASSSASDTQYF
- | TRBJ1-1 | - | TRBV6-1 | TGTGCCAGCAAGGTGGGGCGGAACACTGAAGCTTTCTTT | CASKVGRNTEAFF
- | TRBJ1-1 | - | TRBV14 | TGTGCCAGCAGCGAAAAGGGGGACACTGAAGCTTTCTTT | CASSEKGDTEAFF
- | TRBJ1-2 | TRBD1 | TRBV19 | TGTGCCAGTAGTAGAGGGGAAGTTGGGACAGGGGATCGCTATGGCTACACCTTC | CASSRGEVGTGDRYGYTF
- | TRBJ1-1 | - | TRBV29-1 | TGCAGCGTTGACGAGCCGAACACTGAAGCTTTCTTT | CSVDEPNTEAFF
- | TRBJ1-1 | - | TRBV5-6 | TGTGCCAGCAGCTTTATTGGGGGTACGGCTGAAGCTTTCTTT | CASSFIGGTAEAFF
- | TRBJ2-7 | TRBD1 | TRBV6-5 | TGTGCCAGCAGTTACCGGGACAGATACGAGCAGTACTTC | CASSYRDRYEQYF
- | TRBJ2-1 | - | TRBV27 | TGTGCCAGCAGTCGCAGGGAATCGGTCCCCCTTATTTACAATGAGCAGTTCTTC | CASSRRESVPLIYNEQFF
- | TRBJ1-4 | TRBD1 | TRBV4-1 | TGCGCCAGCAGCCAACTCCCGGGACAGGGTCACGAAAAACTGTTTTTT | CASSQLPGQGHEKLFF
- | TRBJ1-5 | - | TRBV10-3 | TGTGCCATCACCGTCGACAGTAATCAGCCCCAGCATTTT | CAITVDSNQPQHF
- | TRBJ1-3 | - | TRBV6-1 | TGTGCCAGCACAGACTTCGGAAACACCATATATTTT | CASTDFGNTIYF
- | TRBJ2-1 | - | TRBV5-1 | TGCGCCAGCAGCTTGGAATTCGCCGGGAGCTCCTACAATGAGCAGTTCTTC | CASSLEFAGSSYNEQFF
- | TRBJ2-2 | TRBD2 | TRBV30 | TGTGCCTGGCGTGCCCCGGGCGGGGGGGTTGGGGAGCTGTTTTTT | CAWRAPGGGVGELFF
- | TRBJ1-3 | - | TRBV6-1 | TGTGCCAGCAGCCAGCTGGGTGGAAACACCATATATTTT | CASSQLGGNTIYF
- | TRBJ2-7 | TRBD1 | TRBV7-9 | TGTGCCAGCAGCCCCGGACAGGGGGTTTCCCACGAGCAGTACTTC | CASSPGQGVSHEQYF
- | TRBJ1-5 | - | TRBV19 | TGTGCCAGTAGCAACCGGGACAATCACCAGCCCCAGCATTTT | CASSNRDNHQPQHF
- | TRBJ2-5 | TRBD1 | TRBV7-7 | TGTGCCAGCAGCCTCGGACAGGGTGGCCCCCAAGAGACCCAGTACTTC | CASSLGQGGPQETQYF
- | TRBJ1-2 | - | TRBV28 | TGTGCCAGCGAACAGCCCCCCGCCTACACCTTC | CASEQPPAYTF